These T cell receptor beta chains were read from a single sample in a study of T cells after yellow fever vaccination. TCRdb analysed the 5' RACE reads with MiXCR anew, one entry per CDR3 protein. This sample has 110,000 or so distinct CDR3 sequences, with about 7% found just once. Sequenced here: CD4+ T cells sorted from PBMCs, sampled roughly 45 days after the first yellow fever vaccination. Receptors originate from a man aged 18 to 29 who received the YFV17D yellow fever vaccine. Both conserved end residues are part of each CDR3. D genes are given only for firm matches. Size is stated for part of the rows, as once, few or many counts, or as a class when the clone is expanded.

>TRBV5-1|.|.|TRBJ2-3
CASSLWGARGDTQYF
TGCGCCAGCAGCTTGTGGGGGGCGCGAGGAGATACGCAGTATTTT
>TRBV4-3|few|.|TRBJ1-2
CASSPFINRDGYTF
TGCGCCAGCAGCCCCTTTATAAACAGGGATGGCTACACCTTC
>TRBV15|many|.|TRBJ2-3
CATSRVGAPTDTQYF
TGTGCCACCAGCAGGGTGGGGGCCCCCACAGATACGCAGTATTTT
>TRBV7-3|many|TRBD2|TRBJ2-1
CASSFSGGGHNEQFF
TGTGCCAGCAGCTTTAGCGGGGGTGGCCACAATGAGCAGTTCTTC
>TRBV4-3|many|.|TRBJ2-5
CASSQGAALQETQYF
TGCGCCAGCAGCCAAGGGGCTGCCCTCCAAGAGACCCAGTACTTC
>TRBV7-6|many|TRBD1|TRBJ1-2
CASSLDRGHGYTF
TGTGCCAGCAGCCTAGACAGGGGACATGGCTACACCTTC
>TRBV30|few|.|TRBJ2-3
CAWSIPGSDTQYF
TGTGCCTGGTCGATCCCGGGGTCAGATACGCAGTATTTT
>TRBV12-3/TRBV12-4|many|.|TRBJ1-2
CASSLGEARAYTF
TGTGCCAGCAGTTTAGGAGAGGCCAGAGCCTACACCTTC
>TRBV20-1|many|.|TRBJ2-7
CSASSPRAGQGDEQYF
TGCAGTGCTAGTTCCCCCCGGGCGGGCCAGGGCGACGAGCAGTACTTC
>TRBV7-3|many|.|TRBJ2-3
CASSRIGGDTDTQYF
TGTGCCAGCAGCCGAATCGGGGGAGACACAGATACGCAGTATTTT
>TRBV10-3|many|TRBD1|TRBJ2-3
CAISASGGEDTQYF
TGTGCCATCAGTGCTTCAGGGGGAGAAGATACGCAGTATTTT
>TRBV5-5|many|TRBD2|TRBJ2-3
CASRPTSGGGDTQYF
TGTGCCAGCAGGCCGACTAGCGGGGGGGGAGATACGCAGTATTTT
>TRBV4-3|many|.|TRBJ1-5
CASSQGRDQPQHF
TGCGCCAGCAGCCAAGGCAGGGATCAGCCCCAGCATTTT
>TRBV7-2|many|TRBD2|TRBJ2-7
CASSLGGTSGAYEQYF
TGTGCCAGCAGCTTAGGAGGGACTAGCGGGGCCTACGAGCAGTACTTC
>TRBV6-5|few|.|TRBJ1-1
CASSYSTGFEGDTEAFF
TGTGCCAGCAGTTACTCCACAGGGTTTGAGGGGGACACTGAAGCTTTCTTT
>TRBV7-3|many|.|TRBJ1-1
CASSLNRDTGNTEAFF
TGTGCCAGCAGCTTAAACAGGGACACAGGGAACACTGAAGCTTTCTTT
>TRBV6-5|many|TRBD1|TRBJ1-4
CASSLDRGGEKLFF
TGTGCCAGCAGTTTGGACAGGGGCGGTGAAAAACTGTTTTTT
>TRBV28|many|.|TRBJ2-1
CASHRAGAMENEQFF
TGTGCCAGCCACCGGGCTGGGGCAATGGAGAATGAGCAGTTCTTC
>TRBV12-3/TRBV12-4|many|.|TRBJ1-1
CASSLDRYTEAFF
TGTGCCAGCAGTTTAGACAGATACACTGAAGCTTTCTTT
>TRBV20-1|.|.|TRBJ2-1
CSAESGTYYDNEQFF
TGCAGTGCTGAATCCGGGACATATTATGACAATGAGCAGTTCTTC
>TRBV2|many|.|TRBJ2-2
CASTQGRTGELFF
TGTGCCAGCACACAGGGAAGAACCGGGGAGCTGTTTTTT
>TRBV5-6|many|.|TRBJ2-5
CAGQQASQETQYF
TGTGCCGGTCAACAGGCATCCCAAGAGACCCAGTACTTC
>TRBV5-1|many|TRBD1|TRBJ2-5
CASSGGQGALETQYF
TGCGCCAGCAGCGGCGGACAGGGGGCATTAGAGACCCAGTACTTC
>TRBV11-3|.|.|TRBJ2-5
CASSPGDLIDETQYF
TGTGCCAGCAGCCCGGGCGATTTAATCGATGAGACCCAGTACTTC
>TRBV12-3/TRBV12-4|few|.|TRBJ2-6
CAIGRGSGANVLTF
TGTGCCATCGGCCGGGGCTCTGGGGCCAACGTCCTGACTTTC
>TRBV6-2/TRBV6-3|many|.|TRBJ1-1
CASTKLGGLHMNTEAFF
TGTGCCAGCACCAAATTGGGAGGACTCCACATGAACACTGAAGCTTTCTTT
>TRBV10-1|many|.|TRBJ1-1
CASSSGASRNEAFF
TGCGCCAGCAGTTCTGGGGCTTCAAGGAATGAAGCTTTCTTT
>TRBV10-3|many|TRBD2|TRBJ2-1
CAIRRGLVTEQFF
TGTGCCATCAGGAGGGGACTAGTTACTGAGCAGTTCTTC
>TRBV5-4|.|.|TRBJ1-6
CASSLVLGQDNSPLHF
TGTGCCAGCAGCTTGGTCCTGGGACAAGATAATTCACCCCTCCACTTT
>TRBV5-1|many|.|TRBJ2-1
CASSLALGIEQFF
TGCGCCAGCAGCTTGGCCCTGGGGATTGAGCAGTTCTTC
>TRBV20-1|many|.|TRBJ2-7
CSARAPFLGAAYEQYF
TGCAGTGCTAGAGCCCCATTTCTCGGGGCCGCCTACGAGCAGTACTTC
>TRBV30|few|TRBD1|TRBJ2-3
CAWSVVRGTATRTDTQYF
TGTGCCTGGAGTGTGGTAAGGGGGACAGCAACACGCACAGATACGCAGTATTTT
>TRBV11-1|many|.|TRBJ2-3
CASSLWRGVPDTQYF
TGTGCCAGCAGCTTATGGCGGGGAGTCCCAGATACGCAGTATTTT
>TRBV4-3|many|.|TRBJ2-2
CASSQVPYTGELFF
TGCGCCAGCAGCCAAGTTCCCTACACCGGGGAGCTGTTTTTT
>TRBV28|many|.|TRBJ1-5
CASTIMGGTENRQPQHF
TGTGCCAGCACAATAATGGGTGGGACGGAAAATCGTCAGCCCCAGCATTTT
>TRBV7-9|many|.|TRBJ1-2
CASSSTDLGYTF
TGTGCCAGCAGCTCTACGGACCTTGGCTACACCTTC
>TRBV7-2|.|.|TRBJ2-5
CASSLAPRGAVKTQYF
TGTGCCAGCAGCTTAGCGCCCCGGGGGGCCGTCAAGACCCAGTACTTC
>TRBV4-3|many|TRBD2|TRBJ2-3
CASSQDTTRGADTQYF
TGCGCCAGCAGCCAAGATACTACGCGGGGGGCAGATACGCAGTATTTT
>TRBV5-1|.|.|TRBJ2-2
CASRGPEDGELFF
TGCGCCAGCAGGGGCCCCGAGGACGGGGAGCTGTTTTTT
>TRBV5-1|many|.|TRBJ1-5
CASSFSSWEPQHF
TGCGCCAGCAGCTTTAGTTCATGGGAGCCCCAGCATTTT
>TRBV5-1|many|.|TRBJ2-5
CASSAGTVQETQYF
TGCGCCAGCAGCGCGGGGACAGTACAAGAGACCCAGTACTTC
>TRBV4-2|many|.|TRBJ2-1
CASSQDVAGASYNEQFF
TGTGCCAGCAGCCAAGATGTCGCGGGGGCCTCCTACAATGAGCAGTTCTTC
>TRBV6-5|.|.|TRBJ1-2
CASSYSIDVRDGYTF
TGTGCCAGCAGTTACTCGATCGACGTTAGAGATGGCTACACCTTC
>TRBV18|many|.|TRBJ2-1
CASSQSTSGNEQFF
TGTGCCAGCTCACAATCGACTTCCGGGAATGAGCAGTTCTTC
>TRBV5-1|many|.|TRBJ2-5
CASSQVGGETQYF
TGCGCCAGCAGCCAGGTGGGGGGAGAGACCCAGTACTTC
>TRBV18|many|.|TRBJ1-1
CASSPGRGEAFF
TGTGCCAGCTCACCGGGGAGGGGTGAAGCTTTCTTT
>TRBV29-1|many|.|TRBJ1-4
CSGGGGNEKLFF
TGCAGCGGCGGAGGTGGAAATGAAAAACTGTTTTTT